Shown below are 27 T cell receptor beta chains from a single sample sequenced in a study of liver allograft versus peripheral blood T cells. The wider study: Transplanted livers held T cell receptor repertoires, and these were compared with repertoires in recipients' peripheral blood.

TCRdb re-derived calls from the reads in MiXCR, one entry per CDR3 protein. The table shows about 6,500 distinct CDR3 sequences, with less than 20% occurring only once. These receptors were taken from a human patient who had a liver transplant. Some T cells may originate from the graft donor.

The chain combines TRBV7-9 with TRBJ2-7; D is ambiguous. Germline assignment: CDR1 SEHNR and CDR2 FQNEAQ (reference sequence). Trimming took off 4 bases at V and 2 bases at J, with 12 bases between the two ends. The CDR3 covers 14 residues. The CDR3 loop is CASSSSLRTYEQYF. DNA for the CDR3: TGTGCCAGCAGCTCCAGCCTAAGGACCTACGAGCAGTACTTC.

V is TRBV27 and J is TRBJ2-7; perhaps TRBD1 as D (5 bases). The CDR3 loop spans 14 amino acids. CDR1 MNHEY and CDR2 SMNVEV come from the germline V gene (reference sequence). With 3 bases removed from V and 1 base from J, the gap between germline ends came to 10 bases. Here the CDR3 reads CASSFREGSYEQYF. The CDR3, as DNA: TGTGCCAGCAGTTTCAGGGAAGGATCCTACGAGCAGTACTTC.

The table lists this clonotype with a few counts. V usage is TRBV19 and J usage is TRBJ2-3; D might be TRBD1 or TRBD2, each matching 5 bases. V was pared by 3 bases and J by 2 bases, with 9 bases between. The germline CDR1 and CDR2 sequences are LNHDA and SQIVND (reference sequence). This CDR3 is 14 amino acids long. The CDR3 nucleotides are TGTGCCAGTAGTATCGGGACCTACACAGATACGCAGTATTTT. It is translated as CASSIGTYTDTQYF.

This clonotype occurred many times. The rearrangement uses TRBV27 and TRBJ2-1; the D gene is possibly TRBD2 (6 bases). The CDR3 covers 15 residues. Germline lookup yields CDR1 MNHEY and CDR2 SMNVEV (reference sequence). Trimming pared 5 bases from V and 4 bases from J, leaving 15 bases between. The DNA for the CDR3 is TGTGCCAGCAGTGTCCGCGGGGAAATATACAATGAGCAGTTCTTC. It specifies CASSVRGEIYNEQFF.

The chain links TRBV7-2 to TRBJ2-1, with 8 bases fitting TRBD2. V shed 5 bases, J shed 3 bases, and the junction held 6 bases outside the gene matches. Germline V gives CDR1 SGHTA, CDR2 FQGNSA. CDR3 length: 15 amino acids. The CDR3 reads CASSRRGGGYNEQFF. CDR3 sequence (DNA): TGTGCCAGCAGCCGCCGGGGGGGGGGCTACAATGAGCAGTTCTTC.

By share of the sample, this clonotype is medium-sized (0.01 to 0.1%). The chain joins TRBV29-1 to TRBJ1-2; D is possibly TRBD1 (6 bases). Germline CDR1 SQVTM, CDR2 ANQGSEA. The CDR3 consists of 15 residues. Trimming cost V 0 bases and J 10 bases, with 21 bases left between them. The CDR3: CSVEERFGGGSVYTF. The CDR3 coding sequence is TGCAGCGTTGAAGAAAGGTTCGGGGGGGGCTCTGTCTACACCTTC.

There are many counts of this clonotype. V is TRBV27 and J is TRBJ1-4, with D uncertain. CDR1 is MNHEY and CDR2 is SMNVEV in the germline V gene (reference sequence). The V gene lost 5 bases and the J gene lost 3 bases, with 16 bases spanning the gap. The CDR3 consists of 16 residues. CDR3 amino acids: CASSPAPVAANEKLFF. CDR3 DNA sequence: TGTGCCAGCAGTCCCGCCCCAGTGGCGGCTAATGAAAAACTGTTTTTT.

This clonotype was picked up a small number of times. The V gene is TRBV5-4, the J gene TRBJ1-2; D unresolved. Germline V gives CDR1 SGHNT, CDR2 YYREEE (reference sequence). The CDR3 length is 15 residues. Trimming cost V 0 bases and J 0 bases, with 9 bases left between them. DNA of the CDR3: TGTGCCAGCAGCTTGGGGCCTGGGGCTAACTATGGCTACACCTTC. Protein: CASSLGPGANYGYTF.

This clonotype was seen more than once but under ten times. The chain employs TRBV7-9 and TRBJ1-1; 9 positions agree with TRBD1. CDR1 is SEHNR and CDR2 is FQNEAQ in the germline V gene (reference sequence). The CDR3 is 15 residues long. The V segment lost 5 bases and the J segment 5 bases; nucleotides outside the gene matches: 9. CDR3 protein: CASSPRTGDTTEAFF. The CDR3 DNA follows: TGTGCCAGCAGCCCCCGGACAGGGGACACGACTGAAGCTTTCTTT.

V and J are TRBV19 and TRBJ1-4; 10 bases map to TRBD2. The J call could be wrong; TRBJ2-3 is a better fit for the DNA end. Germline loops: CDR1 LNHDA, CDR2 SQIVND (reference sequence). The length of the CDR3 is 16 residues. The CDR3 sequence: CASSISSGGARDTQYF. CDR3 DNA sequence: TGTGCCAGTAGTATATCGAGCGGGGGGGCGAGAGATACGCAGTATTTT.

This chain uses TRBV7-9 with TRBJ1-1, with D possibly matching TRBD1 (5 bases). The V gene's germline CDR1 is SEHNR and CDR2 FQNEAQ (reference sequence). This CDR3 comprises 15 residues. Trimming cost V 7 bases and J 1 base, with 16 bases left between them. DNA for the CDR3: TGTGCCAGCACTCTAGGGGCAGGGAGGAACACTGAAGCTTTCTTT. Amino acid sequence: CASTLGAGRNTEAFF.

This clonotype was counted many times. The V gene is TRBV5-6, the J gene TRBJ1-2; D ambiguous. CDR1 is SGHDT, CDR2 YYEEEE, per germline. The ends were cut back, 0 bases at V and 6 bases at J, with 9 bases in the middle. This CDR3 has 13 residues. CDR3 in amino acids: CASSLAVPDGYTF. The CDR3 DNA follows: TGTGCCAGCAGCTTGGCTGTGCCGGATGGCTACACCTTC.

This chain uses TRBV7-2 with TRBJ1-2; 7 bases fit TRBD1. Per germline, CDR1 SGHTA and CDR2 FQGNSA. V was pared by 1 base and J by 3 bases, with 5 bases of the junction left unmatched. The CDR3 loop spans 15 amino acids. CDR3 DNA: TGTGCCAGCAGCTTAGGGGGCAGGGGGGACTATGGCTACACCTTC. Its translation is CASSLGGRGDYGYTF.

By share of the sample, this clonotype is medium-sized. The CDR3 loop reads CASADLNGSIEPEGGNQPQHF. The CDR3 bases are TGTGCCAGTGCCGATCTGAATGGCAGTATCGAACCAGAGGGAGGCAATCAGCCCCAGCATTTT. The chain combines TRBV6-6 with TRBJ1-5, with unresolved D. The CDR3 runs 21 residues. V was shortened by 9 bases and J by 2 bases, with 35 bases between the two germline ends. CDR1 and CDR2 (germline): MNHNY, SVGAGI (reference sequence).

This clonotype was seen ten or more times. This chain uses TRBV6-5 with TRBJ1-5; D unresolved. The CDR3 runs to 14 residues. Per the germline V gene, CDR1 is MNHEY and CDR2 is SVGAGI. The ends were cut back, 6 bases at V and 1 base at J, with 10 bases in the middle. This chain's CDR3 is CASSPLSSNQPQHF. The CDR3 DNA reads TGTGCCAGCAGCCCCTTAAGCAGCAATCAGCCCCAGCATTTT.

This rearrangement joins TRBV30 to TRBJ1-5; possibly TRBD1 for D (5 bases). The CDR3 has 13 amino acids. Looked up from germline, CDR1 is GTSNPN and CDR2 is SVGIG (reference sequence). Trimming removed 5 bases at V and 6 bases at J, with 14 bases between. Here the CDR3 DNA reads TGTGCCTGGGACACTGCTAGGGGTCAGCCCCAGCATTTT. Translated: CAWDTARGQPQHF.

CDR3 amino acids: CASSLSGGGNEQFF. Here the CDR3 DNA reads TGTGCCAGCAGCTTGAGCGGGGGGGGGAATGAGCAGTTCTTC. The chain uses TRBV7-3 and TRBJ2-1; the match to TRBD2 covers 10 bases. CDR3 length: 14 residues. Trimming cost V 3 bases and J 7 bases; bases outside gene matches: 3. Germline V gene lookup returns CDR1 SGHTA and CDR2 FQGTGA. Drawing the rest from reference TRBV7-3 and TRBJ2-1, the complete variable domain is GAGVSQTPSNKVTEKGKYVELRCDPISGHTALYWYRQSLGQGPEFLIYFQGTGAADDSGLPNDRFFAVRPEGSVSTLKIQRTERGDSAVYLCASSLSGGGNEQFFGPGTRLTVL.

J is TRBJ1-3 and V is TRBV20-1; a weak D match, TRBD1 (5 bases). The CDR3 is made up of 11 amino acids. Germline assignment: CDR1 DFQATT and CDR2 SNEGSKA (reference sequence). The ends were cut back, 4 bases at V and 9 bases at J, with 10 bases in the middle. The CDR3 DNA sequence: TGCAGTGCTACTCGGCAGGGCACCATATATTTT. Translating it yields CSATRQGTIYF.

This rearrangement joins TRBV11-2 to TRBJ2-3; D remains unclear. CDR3 length equals 13 residues. Germline V gene sequence: CDR1 SGHAT, CDR2 FQNNGV. V was trimmed by 5 bases and J by 1 base, leaving 7 bases between them. The CDR3 nucleotides are TGTGCCAGCAGCGCCCCGGGCACAGATACGCAGTATTTT. It yields the protein CASSAPGTDTQYF. Looking up the rest from reference TRBV11-2 and TRBJ2-3 gives the full variable domain: EAGVAQSPRYKIIEKRQSVAFWCNPISGHATLYWYQQILGQGPKLLIQFQNNGVVDDSQLPKDRFSAERLKGVDSTLKIQPAKLEDSAVYLCASSAPGTDTQYFGPGTRLTVL.

The sample holds many counts of this clonotype. The chain uses TRBV6-2 or TRBV6-3 and TRBJ1-2; TRBD1 agrees at 11 bases. V lost 3 bases to trimming and J lost 8 bases; unmatched junction nucleotides: 5. The length of the CDR3 is 14 residues. Germline V gene data show CDR1 as MNHEY and CDR2 as SVGEGT. The CDR3 sequence: CASSYGQGARGYTF. CDR3 bases: TGTGCCAGCAGTTATGGACAGGGGGCAAGGGGCTACACCTTC.

This clonotype was counted between two and nine times. The chain carries TRBV12-3 or TRBV12-4 and TRBJ1-5, with D hard to call. The length of the CDR3 is 13 residues. Between the trimmed V and J ends, which lost 2 bases and 8 bases, there was a span of 10 bases. The CDR3 reads CASSLQAHEPQHF. CDR3 bases: TGTGCCAGCAGTTTACAGGCGCACGAGCCCCAGCATTTT.

Regarding this clonotype: A clone one base away is much larger, so this may be a read error. The rearrangement uses TRBV6-5 and TRBJ1-6; the match to TRBD1 covers 7 bases. Germline values: CDR1 MNHEY, CDR2 SVGAGI. Trimming removed 5 bases from V and 10 bases from J; junction bases left unmatched: 8. The CDR3 is made up of 14 amino acids. CDR3 nucleotide sequence: TGTGCCAGCAGTCTCACAGGGGTTAAGTCACCCCTCCACTTT. Its protein product is CASSLTGVKSPLHF.

This clonotype was detected many times. The chain carries TRBV7-9 and TRBJ2-7, with 8 nucleotides matching TRBD2. CDR1 is SEHNR and CDR2 is FQNEAQ in the germline V gene (reference sequence). There are 15 residues in the CDR3. Germline trimming cut 4 bases from V and 3 bases from J; bases unmatched to any gene: 8. CDR3 residues: CASSSLYSGVYEQYF. CDR3 coding DNA: TGTGCCAGCAGCTCGCTCTATAGCGGGGTCTACGAGCAGTACTTC. Based on the CDR3 plus reference TRBV7-9 and TRBJ2-7, the full variable domain is DTGVSQNPRHKITKRGQNVTFRCDPISEHNRLYWYRQTLGQGPEFLTYFQNEAQLEKSRLLSDRFSAERPKGSFSTLEIQRTEQGDSAMYLCASSSLYSGVYEQYFGPGTRLTVT.

The gene calls are TRBV7-9 and TRBJ1-4; D gene uncertain. With 4 bases removed from V and 10 bases from J, the gap between germline ends came to 10 bases. The CDR3 spans 12 residues. Looked up from germline, CDR1 is SEHNR and CDR2 is FQNEAQ (reference sequence). Written as DNA, the CDR3 is TGTGCCAGCAGCTCCGATAAGGGAAAACTGTTTTTT. Translating it yields CASSSDKGKLFF.

This clonotype was observed at least ten times. The chain couples TRBV6-1 to TRBJ2-7; 13 nucleotides line up with TRBD2. The CDR3 extends over 17 amino acids. In germline, CDR1 is MNHNS, CDR2 SASEGT. With 2 bases clipped from V and 3 bases from J, the junction kept 7 bases outside the gene matches. The CDR3 here is CASSEWGLAGRLYEQYF. CDR3 nucleotide sequence: TGTGCCAGCAGTGAATGGGGACTAGCGGGGAGACTCTACGAGCAGTACTTC.

This clonotype was counted ten times or more. The V and J genes are TRBV7-9 and TRBJ1-2; tentatively, D is TRBD1 (5 bases). Between the trimmed V and J ends, which lost 1 base and 8 bases, there was a span of 8 bases. Germline V gene lookup returns CDR1 SEHNR and CDR2 FQNEAQ (reference sequence). The CDR3 is made up of 12 amino acids. The CDR3 nucleotides read TGTGCCAGCAGCTTAGTAGGGGACGGCTACACCTTC. This encodes CASSLVGDGYTF.

This clonotype was seen just once. The rearrangement uses TRBV5-5 and TRBJ1-1; D unclear. The V end lost 7 bases, the J end lost 0 bases, and 10 bases lay between the germline ends. CDR1 and CDR2 (germline): SGHKS, YYEKEE (reference sequence). The CDR3 loop spans 13 amino acids. CDR3 sequence: CASCPDLNTEAFF. CDR3 coding DNA: TGTGCCAGCTGCCCCGACCTGAACACTGAAGCTTTCTTT.